A selection of T cell receptor beta chains follows, all from one sample in a study of blood T cells in healthy people across ages. TCRdb fed the 5' RACE reads into MiXCR, producing one record per CDR3 protein. The sample has 700,000 to 950,000 distinct CDR3 sequences, about 42% seen once. Sequences were obtained from blood. The receptors come from a woman aged 60-75 years in good health. Both conserved end residues are part of each CDR3. Fields, in order: J gene, V gene, clone size, D gene, CDR3 DNA, CDR3 protein. D genes are given only for firm matches. Clone size, where shown, is once, few, many, or a class for clones that have expanded.

J: TRBJ2-3
V: TRBV6-2/TRBV6-3
size: .
D: TRBD2
DNA: TGTGCCAGCAGTTTTCCTCCTAGCGGGGGGCCAGATACGCAGTATTTT
CDR3: CASSFPPSGGPDTQYF

J: TRBJ2-2
V: TRBV12-3/TRBV12-4
size: few
D: .
DNA: TGTGCCAGCCGACCCAGTGCGGGGGAGCTGTTTTTT
CDR3: CASRPSAGELFF

J: TRBJ2-1
V: TRBV10-1
size: .
D: TRBD1
DNA: TGCGCCAGCAGTTCCACCGGGACAGGGGTTCCCTATGAGCAGTTCTTC
CDR3: CASSSTGTGVPYEQFF

J: TRBJ2-3
V: TRBV27
size: few
D: .
DNA: TGTGCCAGCAGTCCTCTTGCTATCGACGGGGATACGCAGTATTTT
CDR3: CASSPLAIDGDTQYF

J: TRBJ2-3
V: TRBV7-2
size: .
D: TRBD1
DNA: TGTGCCAGCAGCTTAGTAGGGGGCCCACAGTATTTT
CDR3: CASSLVGGPQYF

J: TRBJ1-5
V: TRBV7-8
size: .
D: TRBD1
DNA: TGTGCCAGCAGCGGGGGACAGGGCAATCAGCCCCAGCATTTT
CDR3: CASSGGQGNQPQHF

J: TRBJ2-7
V: TRBV27
size: .
D: TRBD1
DNA: TGTGCCAGCCGCTCCTATGGACAGGCCTACGAGCAGTACTTC
CDR3: CASRSYGQAYEQYF

J: TRBJ2-7
V: TRBV20-1
size: .
D: .
DNA: TGCAGTGCTAGAGGTTGGGTCCCATACGAGCAGTACTTT
CDR3: CSARGWVPYEQYF

J: TRBJ2-7
V: TRBV20-1
size: .
D: .
DNA: TGCAGTGCTAGGCAGGGTATCAACGAGCAGTACTTC
CDR3: CSARQGINEQYF

J: TRBJ1-4
V: TRBV7-9
size: .
D: .
DNA: TGTGCCAGCACCCCTCAGGGGACTAATGAAAAACTGTTTTTT
CDR3: CASTPQGTNEKLFF

J: TRBJ2-4
V: TRBV29-1
size: .
D: TRBD1
DNA: TGCAGCGGAGGACAGGGTATAAACATTCAGTACTTC
CDR3: CSGGQGINIQYF

J: TRBJ2-1
V: TRBV7-2
size: .
D: TRBD2
DNA: TGTGCCAGCAGCTTAGATCCTCGGCTAGCGGGGGTCGGGAATGAGCAGTTCTTC
CDR3: CASSLDPRLAGVGNEQFF

J: TRBJ2-4
V: TRBV6-5
size: few
D: TRBD2
DNA: TGTGCCAGCAGTTACGGGGCAGGGAGGGAGCAGTACTTC
CDR3: CASSYGAGREQYF

J: TRBJ2-7
V: TRBV25-1
size: .
D: .
DNA: TGTGCCAGCAGTGAATTGACCGGGACGCCGGCCGAGCAGTGCTTC
CDR3: CASSELTGTPAEQCF

J: TRBJ2-7
V: TRBV2
size: many
D: TRBD1
DNA: TGTGCCAGCCTTATCGGACAGGCGAACGAGCAGTACTTC
CDR3: CASLIGQANEQYF

J: TRBJ1-2
V: TRBV12-3/TRBV12-4
size: .
D: TRBD1
DNA: TGTGCCAGCAGTTTAGGCCAGGGGGCCTATGGCTGCACCTTC
CDR3: CASSLGQGAYGCTF

J: TRBJ1-2
V: TRBV7-2
size: .
D: .
DNA: TGTACCAGCCATGGGGGTATCGGAGGCTACACCTTC
CDR3: CTSHGGIGGYTF